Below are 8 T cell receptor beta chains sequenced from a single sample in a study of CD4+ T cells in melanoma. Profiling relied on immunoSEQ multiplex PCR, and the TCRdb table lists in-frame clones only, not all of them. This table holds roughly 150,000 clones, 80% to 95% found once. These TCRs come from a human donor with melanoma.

As DNA, the CDR3 is TGTGCCAGCAGCTCAACCCCGAAGGGACAGGCGAACAATGAGCAGTTCTTC. Its protein product is CASSSTPKGQANNEQFF. The chain combines TRBV7-9 with TRBJ2-1; 8 nucleotides agree with TRBD1. The CDR3 extends over 17 amino acids. The junction had 13 bases not matched to a gene; V was cut back by 4 bases and J by 5 bases. Germline values: CDR1 SEHNR, CDR2 FQNEAQ (reference sequence).

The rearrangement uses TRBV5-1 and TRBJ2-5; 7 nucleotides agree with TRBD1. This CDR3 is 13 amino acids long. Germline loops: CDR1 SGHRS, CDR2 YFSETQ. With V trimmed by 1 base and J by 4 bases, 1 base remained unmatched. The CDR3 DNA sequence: TGCGCCAGCAGCTTGACAGGGGCAGAGACCCAGTACTTC. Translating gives CASSLTGAETQYF.

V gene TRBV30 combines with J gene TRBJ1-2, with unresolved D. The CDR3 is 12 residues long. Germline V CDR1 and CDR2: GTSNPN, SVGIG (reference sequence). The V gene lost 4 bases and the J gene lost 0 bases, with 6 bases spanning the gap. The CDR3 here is CAWTASNYGYTF. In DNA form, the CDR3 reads TGTGCCTGGACAGCGTCTAACTATGGCTACACCTTC.

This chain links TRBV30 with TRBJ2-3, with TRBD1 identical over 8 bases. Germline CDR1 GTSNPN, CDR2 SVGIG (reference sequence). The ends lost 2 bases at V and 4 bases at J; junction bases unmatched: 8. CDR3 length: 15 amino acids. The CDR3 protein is CAWSLPDRVADTQYF. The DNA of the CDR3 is TGTGCCTGGAGTCTCCCGGACAGGGTTGCAGATACGCAGTATTTT.

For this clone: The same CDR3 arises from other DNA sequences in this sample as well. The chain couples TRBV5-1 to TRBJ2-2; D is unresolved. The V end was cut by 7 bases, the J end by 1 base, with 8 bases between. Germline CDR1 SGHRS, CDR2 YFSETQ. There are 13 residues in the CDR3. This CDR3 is CASSSGNTGELFF. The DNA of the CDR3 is TGCGCCAGCTCATCCGGGAACACCGGGGAGCTGTTTTTT.

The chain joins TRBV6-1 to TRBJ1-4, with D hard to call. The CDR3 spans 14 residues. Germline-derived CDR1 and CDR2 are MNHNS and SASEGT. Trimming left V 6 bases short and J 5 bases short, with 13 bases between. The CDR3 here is CASSRERWNEKLFF. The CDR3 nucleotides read TGTGCCAGCAGCCGGGAGCGGTGGAATGAAAAACTGTTTTTT.

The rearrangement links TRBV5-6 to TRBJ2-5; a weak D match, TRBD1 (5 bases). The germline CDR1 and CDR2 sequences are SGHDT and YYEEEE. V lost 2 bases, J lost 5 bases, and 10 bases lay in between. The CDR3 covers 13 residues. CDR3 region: CASSFGAWETQYF. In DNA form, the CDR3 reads TGTGCCAGCAGCTTTGGGGCGTGGGAGACCCAGTACTTC.

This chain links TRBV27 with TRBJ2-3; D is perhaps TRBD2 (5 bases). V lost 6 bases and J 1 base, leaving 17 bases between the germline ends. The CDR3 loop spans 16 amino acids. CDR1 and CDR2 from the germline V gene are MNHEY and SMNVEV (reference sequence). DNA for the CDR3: TGTGCCAGCAGCCTCGACCCGGGAAGTGGCACAGATACGCAGTATTTT. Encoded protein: CASSLDPGSGTDTQYF.